These 13 T cell receptor beta chains originate from one sample sequenced in a study of PD-1 blockade in classical Hodgkin lymphoma. Indicated time point: newly diagnosed, previously untreated cHL patient sample. CD4+ T cells were purified from thawed PBMCs by magnetic negative selection. Profiled with immunoSEQ multiplex PCR; TCRdb holds only in-frame clones, not every one. The sample has tens of thousands of clones, 88% seen once. The sequenced material came from CD4+ T cells from blood. These receptors all stem from a human donor with classical Hodgkin lymphoma.

The chain is built from TRBV10-3 and TRBJ2-7; D unclear. Germline CDR1 reads ENHRY; CDR2 reads SYGVKD. This CDR3 contains 14 residues. V lost 7 bases and J lost 0, with 13 bases in between. The CDR3 reads CAITRGESSYEQYF. CDR3 DNA sequence: TGTGCCATCACCCGCGGAGAGAGCTCCTACGAGCAGTACTTC.

This chain connects TRBV11-1 to TRBJ2-7, with unresolved D. Germline V gene data show CDR1 as SGHAT and CDR2 as FQDESV (reference sequence). CDR3 size: 14 residues. V gave up 5 bases and J gave up 0 bases, with 11 bases separating them. CDR3 coding DNA: TGTGCCAGCAGCGCGATCCCGAGCTCCTACGAGCAGTACGTC. Its translation is CASSAIPSSYEQYV.

The V gene is TRBV7-9, the J gene TRBJ2-6; D tentatively reads TRBD1 or TRBD2 (5 bases each). The germline CDR1 and CDR2 sequences are SEHNR and FQNEAQ (reference sequence). V dropped 6 bases and J dropped 0 bases, with 15 bases sitting between them. This CDR3 has 17 residues. CDR3 nucleotide sequence: TGTGCCAGCAGTTTTGTCGGGGCCCGCTCTGGGGCCAACGTCCTGACTTTC. This sequence encodes CASSFVGARSGANVLTF.

This chain joins TRBV11-3 and TRBJ1-6; D not resolved. The CDR3 spans 13 residues. V lost 1 base and J lost 9, with 7 bases in between. Germline CDR1 SGHNT, CDR2 YENEEA. The CDR3 DNA is TGTGCCAGCAGCTTAGTGGACGGTTCACCCCTCCACTTT. This codes for CASSLVDGSPLHF.

The CDR3 DNA reads TGTGCCAGTAGTATGCGGGGACCAAAAGTCTCTGGGGCCAACGTCCTGACTTTC. This gives the protein CASSMRGPKVSGANVLTF. The chain uses TRBV19 and TRBJ2-6; D is perhaps TRBD2 (6 bases). Per the germline V gene, CDR1 is LNHDA and CDR2 is SQIVND (reference sequence). V was shortened by 3 bases and J by 0 bases, with 15 bases between the two germline ends. The CDR3 extends over 18 amino acids.

This chain joins TRBV11-2 and TRBJ2-1; 7 bases match TRBD1. V lost 4 bases, J lost 2 bases, and 5 bases stayed unmatched. Germline values: CDR1 SGHAT, CDR2 FQNNGV. The CDR3 spans 15 residues. In DNA form, the CDR3 reads TGTGCCAGCAGCTCGAACAGGGGCCCCTACAATGAGCAGTTCTTC. This encodes CASSSNRGPYNEQFF. The full variable domain, rest sourced from reference TRBV11-2 and TRBJ2-1, is EAGVAQSPRYKIIEKRQSVAFWCNPISGHATLYWYQQILGQGPKLLIQFQNNGVVDDSQLPKDRFSAERLKGVDSTLKIQPAKLEDSAVYLCASSSNRGPYNEQFFGPGTRLTVL.

The chain is built from TRBV29-1 and TRBJ2-1, with TRBD2 identical over 7 bases. There are 14 residues in the CDR3. Unmatched junction bases numbered 7, after V lost 5 bases and J lost 3 bases. The germline V gene has CDR1 SQVTM and CDR2 ANQGSEA. CDR3 sequence reads: CSVFSGSSYNEQFF. In nucleotides, the CDR3 is TGCAGCGTTTTTAGCGGGTCTAGCTACAATGAGCAGTTCTTC.

This clone occurred once. The rearrangement joins TRBV5-5 to TRBJ1-4; the D is unclear. This CDR3 is 13 amino acids long. The V end was cut by 0 bases, the J end by 7 bases, with 7 bases between. Germline-derived CDR1 and CDR2 are SGHKS and YYEKEE (reference sequence). DNA of the CDR3: TGTGCCAGCAGCTTGGTGTCAGGTGAAAAACTGTTTTTT. It specifies CASSLVSGEKLFF.

This sequence joins TRBV5-6 and TRBJ1-2; no definite D call. Germline assignment: CDR1 SGHDT and CDR2 YYEEEE. The V gene lost 4 bases and the J gene lost 5 bases, with 6 bases spanning the gap. The CDR3 has 11 amino acids. The CDR3 region is CASSRGYGYTF. The DNA for the CDR3 is TGTGCCAGCAGCCGCGGGTATGGCTACACCTTC.

This sequence joins TRBV28 and TRBJ2-7; TRBD1 is a possible D gene (5 bases). Trimming took off 8 bases at V and 1 base at J, with 18 bases between the two ends. There are 15 residues in the CDR3. The germline gives CDR1 MDHEN, CDR2 SYDVKM. The CDR3 reads CASHPQGRGSYEQYF. CDR3 nucleotides: TGTGCCAGCCACCCTCAGGGCCGCGGTTCCTACGAGCAGTACTTC.

This CDR3 reads CASITRDRESTDTQYF. The DNA for the CDR3 is TGTGCCAGCATCACCCGGGACCGGGAAAGCACAGATACGCAGTATTTT. The chain employs TRBV27 and TRBJ2-3, with D possibly being TRBD1 or TRBD2 (5 bases each). This CDR3 has 16 amino acids. Deletions cut 7 bases from V and 0 bases from J, with 17 bases between. The germline gives CDR1 MNHEY, CDR2 SMNVEV (reference sequence).

This chain connects TRBV7-3 to TRBJ2-2, with no clear D. The germline V gene encodes CDR1 SGHTA and CDR2 FQGTGA. The V end was cut by 4 bases, the J end by 7 bases, with 7 bases between. The CDR3 is 12 amino acids. For the CDR3, the DNA is TGTGCCAGCAGCTACGGTGGCGGGGAGCTGTTTTTT. Translated, it gives CASSYGGGELFF.

This clone was seen once. The chain is built from TRBV5-1 and TRBJ2-3; no reliable D call. Between the trimmed V and J ends, which lost 0 bases and 4 bases, there was a span of 12 bases. The CDR3 spans 15 residues. The germline V gene encodes CDR1 SGHRS and CDR2 YFSETQ. For the CDR3, the DNA is TGCGCCAGCAGCTTGGGGGCCAAACCCCCAGATACGCAGTATTTT. Protein product: CASSLGAKPPDTQYF.